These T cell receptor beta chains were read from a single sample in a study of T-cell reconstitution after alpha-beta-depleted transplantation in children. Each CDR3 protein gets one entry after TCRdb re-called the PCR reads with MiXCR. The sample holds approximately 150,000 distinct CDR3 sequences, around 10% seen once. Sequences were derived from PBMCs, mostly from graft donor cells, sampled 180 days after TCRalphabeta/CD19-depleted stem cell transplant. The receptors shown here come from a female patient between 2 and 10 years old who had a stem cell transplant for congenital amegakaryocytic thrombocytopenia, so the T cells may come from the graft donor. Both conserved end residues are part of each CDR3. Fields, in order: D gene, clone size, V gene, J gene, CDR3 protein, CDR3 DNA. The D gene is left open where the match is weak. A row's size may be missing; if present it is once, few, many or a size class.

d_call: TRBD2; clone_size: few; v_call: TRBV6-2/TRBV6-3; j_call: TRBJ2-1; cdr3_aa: CASSQLAGEYNEQFF; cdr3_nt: TGTGCCAGCAGTCAACTAGCGGGAGAGTACAATGAGCAGTTCTTC
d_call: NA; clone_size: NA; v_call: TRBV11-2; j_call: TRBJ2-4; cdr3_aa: CASSPRTIAESWSNIQYF; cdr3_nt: TGTGCCAGCAGCCCGCGAACCATAGCGGAATCTTGGAGCAACATTCAGTACTTC
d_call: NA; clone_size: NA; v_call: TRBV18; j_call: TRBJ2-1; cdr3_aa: CASSPLGAEVGNEQFF; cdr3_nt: TGTGCCAGCTCACCACTTGGAGCAGAGGTCGGCAATGAGCAGTTCTTC
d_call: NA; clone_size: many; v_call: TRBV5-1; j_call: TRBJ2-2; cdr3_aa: CASSFVNTGELFF; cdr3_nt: TGCGCCAGCAGCTTCGTGAACACCGGGGAGCTGTTTTTT
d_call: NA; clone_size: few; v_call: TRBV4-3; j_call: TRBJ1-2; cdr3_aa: CASSQLKGTLSGYTF; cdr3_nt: TGCGCCAGCAGCCAGCTAAAGGGGACCCTAAGTGGCTACACCTTC
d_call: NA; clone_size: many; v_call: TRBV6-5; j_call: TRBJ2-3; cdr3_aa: CASSYGGGLGSTDTQYF; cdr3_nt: TGTGCCAGCAGTTACGGGGGCGGACTGGGAAGTACAGATACGCAGTATTTT
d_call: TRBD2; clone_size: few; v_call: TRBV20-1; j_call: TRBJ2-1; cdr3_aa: CSARPGGPGEQFF; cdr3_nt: TGCAGTGCGCGACCGGGGGGACCCGGTGAGCAGTTCTTC
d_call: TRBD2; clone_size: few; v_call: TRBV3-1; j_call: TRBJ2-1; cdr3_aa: CASTGTSNLNEQFF; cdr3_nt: TGTGCCAGCACCGGGACTAGCAACCTCAATGAGCAGTTCTTC
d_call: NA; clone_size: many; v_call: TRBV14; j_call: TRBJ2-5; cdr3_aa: CASSQRGVARTTQYF; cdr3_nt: TGTGCCAGCAGCCAAAGAGGGGTAGCGCGAACGACCCAGTACTTC
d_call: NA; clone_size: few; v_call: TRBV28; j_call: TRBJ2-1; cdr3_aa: CASKTPPGNEQFF; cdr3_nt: TGTGCCAGCAAAACCCCTCCTGGAAATGAGCAGTTCTTC
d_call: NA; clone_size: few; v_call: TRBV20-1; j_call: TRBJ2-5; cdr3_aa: CSATDKYQETQYF; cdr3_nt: TGCAGTGCCACGGACAAGTACCAAGAGACCCAGTACTTC
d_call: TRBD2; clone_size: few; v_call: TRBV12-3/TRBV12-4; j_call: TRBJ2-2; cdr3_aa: CASSRSGKARELFF; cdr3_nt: TGTGCCAGCAGTCGTAGCGGGAAGGCCAGGGAGCTGTTTTTT
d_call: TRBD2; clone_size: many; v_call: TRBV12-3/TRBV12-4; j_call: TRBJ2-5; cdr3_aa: CASSASLAGGEETQYF; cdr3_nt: TGTGCCAGCAGCGCCTCACTAGCGGGAGGGGAGGAGACCCAGTACTTC
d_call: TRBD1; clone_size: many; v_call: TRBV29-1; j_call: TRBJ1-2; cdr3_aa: CSVHLGQGKGREGYTF; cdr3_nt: TGCAGCGTCCACTTGGGACAGGGAAAAGGGCGGGAAGGCTACACCTTC
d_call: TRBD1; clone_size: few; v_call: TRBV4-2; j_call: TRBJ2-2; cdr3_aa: CASSQEGPTGTGELFF; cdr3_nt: TGTGCCAGCAGCCAAGAAGGCCCGACAGGGACCGGGGAGCTGTTTTTT
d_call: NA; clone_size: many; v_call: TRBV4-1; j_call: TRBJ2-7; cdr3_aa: CASSQPFGLGARLYEQYF; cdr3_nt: TGCGCCAGCAGCCAACCCTTCGGTTTAGGCGCGAGACTGTACGAGCAGTACTTC
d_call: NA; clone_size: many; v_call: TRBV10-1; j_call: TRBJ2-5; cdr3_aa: CASSEEGGPQETQYF; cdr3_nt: TGCGCCAGCAGTGAGGAGGGAGGACCTCAAGAGACCCAGTACTTC
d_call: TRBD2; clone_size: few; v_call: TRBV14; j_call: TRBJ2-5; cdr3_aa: CASSPGLGVETQYF; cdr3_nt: TGTGCCAGCAGTCCGGGACTAGGGGTGGAGACCCAGTACTTC
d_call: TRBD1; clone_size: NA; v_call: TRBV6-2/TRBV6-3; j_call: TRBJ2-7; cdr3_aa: CASSPGTGVSEQYF; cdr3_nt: TGTGCCAGCAGTCCCGGGACAGGGGTGTCCGAGCAGTACTTC
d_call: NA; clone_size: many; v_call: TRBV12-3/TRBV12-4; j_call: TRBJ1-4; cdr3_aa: CASSRTFEKLFF; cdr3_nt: TGTGCCAGCAGTCGGACCTTCGAAAAACTGTTTTTT
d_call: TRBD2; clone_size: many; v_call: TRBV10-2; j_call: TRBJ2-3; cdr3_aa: CACKVGGYTDTQYF; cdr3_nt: TGCGCCTGCAAGGTGGGGGGGTACACAGATACGCAGTATTTT
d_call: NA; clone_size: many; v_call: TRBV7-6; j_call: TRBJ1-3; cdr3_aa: CASSFFGKGGGGNTIYF; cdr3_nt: TGTGCCAGCAGCTTTTTTGGCAAGGGAGGTGGTGGAAACACCATATATTTT
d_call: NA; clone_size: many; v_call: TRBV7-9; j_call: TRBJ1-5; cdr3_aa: CASSTENQPQHF; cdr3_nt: TGTGCCAGCAGCACTGAAAATCAGCCCCAGCATTTT
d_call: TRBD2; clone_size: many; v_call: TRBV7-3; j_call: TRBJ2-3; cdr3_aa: CASSLNLAGGTQYF; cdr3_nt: TGTGCCAGCAGCTTAAACTTGGCGGGGGGTACGCAGTATTTT
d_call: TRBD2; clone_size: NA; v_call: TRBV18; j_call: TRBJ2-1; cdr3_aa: CARSLGLADNEQFF; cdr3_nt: TGTGCCAGGTCACTTGGACTAGCAGACAATGAGCAGTTCTTC
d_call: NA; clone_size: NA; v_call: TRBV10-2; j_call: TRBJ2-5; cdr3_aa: CASSESILWKGMGETQYF; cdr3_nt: TGCGCCAGCAGTGAGTCTATCCTTTGGAAGGGGATGGGAGAGACCCAGTACTTC
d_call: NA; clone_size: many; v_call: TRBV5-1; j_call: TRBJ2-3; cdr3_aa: CASSYRETQYF; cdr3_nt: TGCGCCAGCAGCTACAGGGAGACGCAGTATTTT
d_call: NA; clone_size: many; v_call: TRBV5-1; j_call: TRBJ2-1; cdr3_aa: CASSLVAPAAYNEQFF; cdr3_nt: TGCGCCAGCAGCTTGGTGGCTCCGGCGGCCTACAATGAGCAGTTCTTC
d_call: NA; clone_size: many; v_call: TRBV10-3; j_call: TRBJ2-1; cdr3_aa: CAISEGLKYNEQFF; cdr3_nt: TGTGCCATCAGTGAGGGTCTGAAATACAATGAGCAGTTCTTC
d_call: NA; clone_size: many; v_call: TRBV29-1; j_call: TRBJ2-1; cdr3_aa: CSVGTPYNEQFF; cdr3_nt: TGCAGCGTTGGGACACCGTACAATGAGCAGTTCTTC
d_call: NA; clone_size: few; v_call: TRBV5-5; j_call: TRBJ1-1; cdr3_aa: CASSSDIKRAEAFF; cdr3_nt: TGTGCCAGCAGCTCCGACATTAAAAGGGCTGAAGCTTTCTTT
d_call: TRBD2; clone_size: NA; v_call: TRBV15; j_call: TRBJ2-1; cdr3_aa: CATRPTSGGAAELYNEQFF; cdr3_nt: TGTGCCACCAGGCCGACTAGCGGGGGGGCTGCTGAGCTGTACAATGAGCAGTTCTTC
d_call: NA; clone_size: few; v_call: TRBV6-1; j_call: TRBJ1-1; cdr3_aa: CASTPILGSQAYTEAFF; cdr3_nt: TGTGCCAGCACCCCAATCTTAGGGTCACAGGCCTACACTGAAGCTTTCTTT
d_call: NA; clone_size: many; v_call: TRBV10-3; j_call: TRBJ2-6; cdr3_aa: CAIAGANVLTF; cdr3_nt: TGTGCCATCGCTGGGGCCAACGTCCTGACTTTC
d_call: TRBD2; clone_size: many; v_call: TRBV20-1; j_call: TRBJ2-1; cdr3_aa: CSARKAGGRGNEQFF; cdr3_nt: TGCAGTGCTCGTAAGGCAGGCGGGAGGGGCAATGAGCAGTTCTTC
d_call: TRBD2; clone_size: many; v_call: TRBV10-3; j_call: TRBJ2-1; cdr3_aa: CAIKREASYNEQFF; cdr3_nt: TGTGCCATCAAGCGGGAGGCCTCCTACAATGAGCAGTTCTTC
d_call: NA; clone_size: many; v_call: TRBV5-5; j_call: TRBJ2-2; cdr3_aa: CASSLLGFLTGELFF; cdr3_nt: TGTGCCAGCAGCTTGTTAGGGTTCCTCACCGGGGAGCTGTTTTTT
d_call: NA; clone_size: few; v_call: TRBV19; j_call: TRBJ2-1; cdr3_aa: CATKTGTLDYNEQFF; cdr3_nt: TGTGCCACTAAAACCGGGACTCTTGACTACAATGAGCAGTTCTTC
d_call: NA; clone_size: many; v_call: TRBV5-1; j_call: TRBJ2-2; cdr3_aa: CASSLGQNTGELFF; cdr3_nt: TGCGCCAGCAGCTTGGGACAGAACACCGGGGAGCTGTTTTTT
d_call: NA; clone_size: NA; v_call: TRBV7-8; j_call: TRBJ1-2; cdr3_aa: CASSLMWGVGYTF; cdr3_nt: TGTGCCAGCAGCTTAATGTGGGGGGTTGGCTACACCTTC